These T cell receptor beta chains were read from a single sample in a study of cytomegalovirus exposure and HLA in healthy donors. Assay used: immunoSEQ multiplex PCR; TCRdb lists only in-frame clones, some missing. The sample yields some 120,000 clones, more than 65% seen once. Material for sequencing was PBMCs. These receptors came from a man younger than 35 in good health and CMV-seropositive. Each CDR3 is given with its conserved first and last residue. The order of the fields is V gene, D gene, clone size, CDR3 length, J gene, CDR3 protein, CDR3 DNA. A D gene is named only where the DNA matches it firmly. Where a row states a size, it is once, few, many or the class of an expanded clone; other rows omit it.

v_gene: TRBV28; d_gene: NA; abundance: few; len: 14; j_gene: TRBJ1-1; CDR3aa: CASSPRPGRAEAFF; CDR3nt: TGTGCCAGCAGTCCCCGCCCTGGGAGGGCTGAAGCTTTCTTT
v_gene: TRBV11-3; d_gene: TRBD1; abundance: NA; len: 15; j_gene: TRBJ2-5; CDR3aa: CASSKGQGAPETQYF; CDR3nt: TGTGCCAGCAGTAAAGGGCAGGGGGCGCCGGAGACCCAGTACTTC
v_gene: TRBV19; d_gene: NA; abundance: few; len: 16; j_gene: TRBJ1-2; CDR3aa: CASRELSGPSNYGYTF; CDR3nt: TGTGCCAGTAGGGAGTTAAGCGGGCCCTCTAACTATGGCTACACCTTC
v_gene: TRBV5-1; d_gene: TRBD1; abundance: NA; len: 15; j_gene: TRBJ2-5; CDR3aa: CASSLGTVAGETQYF; CDR3nt: TGCGCCAGCAGCCTGGGGACAGTGGCAGGGGAGACCCAGTACTTC
v_gene: TRBV5-4; d_gene: NA; abundance: NA; len: 13; j_gene: TRBJ1-3; CDR3aa: CASTRGGGNTIYF; CDR3nt: TGTGCCAGCACAAGGGGAGGCGGAAACACCATATATTTT
v_gene: TRBV7-9; d_gene: TRBD1; abundance: NA; len: 18; j_gene: TRBJ1-6; CDR3aa: CASSPATGTGSYNSPLHF; CDR3nt: TGTGCCAGCAGCCCAGCGACCGGGACAGGGTCCTATAATTCACCCCTCCACTTT
v_gene: TRBV6-6; d_gene: TRBD1; abundance: NA; len: 15; j_gene: TRBJ1-1; CDR3aa: CASSYSQGQGNGAFF; CDR3nt: TGTGCCAGCAGTTACTCCCAAGGACAGGGTAACGGAGCTTTCTTT
v_gene: TRBV28; d_gene: NA; abundance: NA; len: 14; j_gene: TRBJ1-5; CDR3aa: CASRRSTVNQPQHF; CDR3nt: TGTGCCAGCAGGCGCTCGACAGTTAATCAGCCCCAGCATTTT
v_gene: TRBV5-1; d_gene: TRBD1; abundance: NA; len: 14; j_gene: TRBJ1-4; CDR3aa: CASSPGQAREKLFF; CDR3nt: TGCGCCAGCAGCCCCGGACAGGCTCGCGAAAAACTGTTTTTT
v_gene: TRBV5-1; d_gene: NA; abundance: NA; len: 14; j_gene: TRBJ1-1; CDR3aa: CASSPLSLHTEAFF; CDR3nt: TGCGCCAGCAGCCCCTTAAGCTTGCACACTGAAGCTTTCTTT
v_gene: TRBV2; d_gene: NA; abundance: NA; len: 12; j_gene: TRBJ2-1; CDR3aa: CASRPDWDEQFF; CDR3nt: TGTGCCAGCAGGCCCGACTGGGATGAGCAGTTCTTC
v_gene: TRBV20-1; d_gene: NA; abundance: few; len: 11; j_gene: TRBJ1-2; CDR3aa: CSASLPYGYTF; CDR3nt: TGCAGTGCTAGTCTTCCCTATGGCTACACCTTC
v_gene: TRBV7-2; d_gene: NA; abundance: NA; len: 12; j_gene: TRBJ2-2; CDR3aa: CASSFFSGELFF; CDR3nt: TGTGCCAGCAGCTTCTTTTCCGGGGAGCTGTTTTTT
v_gene: TRBV9; d_gene: NA; abundance: NA; len: 13; j_gene: TRBJ1-4; CDR3aa: CASSAVEEEKLFF; CDR3nt: TGTGCCAGCAGCGCCGTCGAGGAGGAAAAACTGTTTTTT
v_gene: TRBV6-6; d_gene: NA; abundance: few; len: 16; j_gene: TRBJ2-7; CDR3aa: CASSHQVGTPSYEQYF; CDR3nt: TGTGCCAGCAGCCACCAAGTAGGGACACCTTCCTACGAGCAGTACTTC
v_gene: TRBV29-1; d_gene: NA; abundance: NA; len: 13; j_gene: TRBJ1-1; CDR3aa: CSDSDSLDTEAFF; CDR3nt: TGCAGCGATTCCGACAGTTTGGACACTGAAGCTTTCTTT
v_gene: TRBV19; d_gene: NA; abundance: few; len: 15; j_gene: TRBJ1-1; CDR3aa: CASSGAVSWNTEAFF; CDR3nt: TGTGCCAGTAGTGGGGCAGTATCATGGAACACTGAAGCTTTCTTT
v_gene: TRBV15; d_gene: NA; abundance: NA; len: 17; j_gene: TRBJ2-3; CDR3aa: CATSRDQGGLTTDTQYF; CDR3nt: TGTGCCACCAGCAGAGATCAGGGGGGACTCACCACAGATACGCAGTATTTT
v_gene: TRBV5-8; d_gene: NA; abundance: NA; len: 12; j_gene: TRBJ1-5; CDR3aa: CASSLGDQPQHF; CDR3nt: TGTGCCAGCAGCTTGGGCGATCAGCCCCAGCATTTT
v_gene: TRBV29-1; d_gene: TRBD1; abundance: NA; len: 12; j_gene: TRBJ1-1; CDR3aa: CSVFTGGTEAFF; CDR3nt: TGCAGCGTTTTTACAGGGGGGACTGAAGCTTTCTTT
v_gene: TRBV5-4; d_gene: TRBD2; abundance: once; len: 15; j_gene: TRBJ2-1; CDR3aa: CASSFRLAAYNEQFF; CDR3nt: TGTGCCAGCAGCTTTAGACTAGCGGCTTACAATGAACAGTTCTTC
v_gene: TRBV28; d_gene: TRBD1; abundance: few; len: 15; j_gene: TRBJ1-1; CDR3aa: CASSRPTGVDTEAFF; CDR3nt: TGTGCCAGCAGTCGCCCGACAGGGGTGGACACTGAAGCTTTCTTT
v_gene: TRBV11-3; d_gene: NA; abundance: NA; len: 12; j_gene: TRBJ2-7; CDR3aa: CASSSRQNEQYF; CDR3nt: TGTGCCAGCAGCTCCAGACAGAACGAGCAGTACTTC